A single sample is the source of the 6 T cell receptor beta chains below, sequenced in a study of CD8 T cells in Susac syndrome. Reverse transcription of roughly 0.5 to 1 ug RNA used random hexamers. TCRdb re-called the immunoSEQ multiplex PCR reads with MiXCR, one entry per CDR3 protein. The sample lists around 140,000 distinct CDR3 sequences; roughly 95% were seen once. Sequencing input: CD4+ T cells from PBMCs. The receptor source for this set is a human donor with multiple sclerosis.

The chain links TRBV7-9 to TRBJ2-3, with 12 bases matching TRBD2. Germline lookup yields CDR1 SEHNR and CDR2 FQNEAQ (reference sequence). Trimming removed 5 bases from V and 5 bases from J; junction bases left unmatched: 5. CDR3 length: 15 amino acids. This CDR3 is CASSPTSGGRDTQYF. DNA for the CDR3: TGTGCCAGCAGCCCGACTAGCGGGGGCAGAGATACGCAGTATTTT.

The chain recombines TRBV7-7 with TRBJ1-4, with D uncertain. V was shortened by 1 base and J by 6 bases, with 12 bases between the two germline ends. The CDR3 is 15 amino acids. CDR1 is SSHAT and CDR2 is FNYEAQ in the germline V gene (reference sequence). Written as DNA, the CDR3 is TGTGCCAGCAGCTTAGGTCCAGGACTAGATGAAAAACTGTTTTTT. It translates to CASSLGPGLDEKLFF.

The rearrangement joins TRBV2 to TRBJ2-7; 11 bases fit TRBD1. Germline lookup yields CDR1 SNHLY and CDR2 FYNNEI. V dropped 7 bases and J dropped 1; count of bases not matched to a gene: 6. The CDR3 extends over 15 amino acids. The CDR3 is CASKKDRGLSYEQYF. CDR3 bases: TGTGCCAGCAAAAAGGACAGGGGGCTTTCCTACGAGCAGTACTTC.

The CDR3 DNA follows: TGTGCCAGCTCACCTCAGCGGGGGACCACAGATACGCAGTATTTT. Its translation: CASSPQRGTTDTQYF. The chain uses TRBV18 and TRBJ2-3, with TRBD2 matching over 8 bases. CDR1 and CDR2 from the germline V gene are KGHSH and LQKENI. V lost 3 bases, J lost 2 bases, and 4 bases stayed unmatched. This CDR3 spans 15 amino acids. The whole variable domain, remainder taken from reference TRBV18 and TRBJ2-3, is NAGVMQNPRHLVRRRGQEARLRCSPMKGHSHVYWYRQLPEEGLKFMVYLQKENIIDESGMPKERFSAEFPKEGPSILRIQQVVRGDSAAYFCASSPQRGTTDTQYFGPGTRLTVL.

The gene calls are TRBV9 and TRBJ2-3; TRBD1 matches at 7 bases. Per germline, CDR1 SGDLS and CDR2 YYNGEE. The junction had 11 bases not matched to a gene; V was cut back by 2 bases and J by 2 bases. The CDR3 covers 17 residues. The CDR3 DNA reads as TGTGCCAGCAGCGTCCAACCGACAGGGCAAACCACAGATACGCAGTATTTT. Its translation is CASSVQPTGQTTDTQYF. Filled out from reference TRBV9 and TRBJ2-3, the complete variable domain reads DSGVTQTPKHLITATGQRVTLRCSPRSGDLSVYWYQQSLDQGLQFLIQYYNGEERAKGNILERFSAQQFPDLHSELNLSSLELGDSALYFCASSVQPTGQTTDTQYFGPGTRLTVL.

Only one count was recorded for this clonotype. This chain joins TRBV14 and TRBJ2-1; D possibly corresponds to TRBD2 (5 bases). The CDR3 length is 13 residues. Per the germline V gene, CDR1 is SGHDN and CDR2 is FVKESK. Trimming took off 1 base at V and 9 bases at J, with 10 bases between the two ends. The CDR3 is CASSQARSGEQFF. The CDR3 nucleotides read TGTGCCAGCAGCCAAGCCAGGAGCGGTGAGCAGTTCTTC.